These 5 T cell receptor beta chains originate from one sample sequenced in a study of glioma-infiltrating T cells. TCR alpha and beta CDR3 regions were amplified from RNA using iRepertoire nested multiplex PCR. TCRdb reprocessed the multiplex PCR reads with MiXCR, giving one entry per CDR3 protein. The sample has 100,000 to 150,000 distinct CDR3 sequences, around 25% seen once. The sequenced sample was glioma tissue, nonneoplastic brain tissue, or PBMCs (not recorded which). These receptor sequences come from a human donor with low-grade glioma or glioblastoma, undergoing nonglioma brain surgery, or in good health (not recorded which).

This clonotype was seen repeatedly, ten times or more. The chain recombines TRBV7-6 with TRBJ2-5, with no clear D. The CDR3 runs 13 residues. Trimming removed 1 base at V and 5 bases at J, with 8 bases between. Per the germline V gene, CDR1 is SGHVS and CDR2 is FNYEAQ. The CDR3 sequence: CASSLVGRETQYF. CDR3 in DNA: TGTGCCAGCAGCTTAGTAGGGCGGGAGACCCAGTACTTC. The variable domain in full, completed from reference TRBV7-6 and TRBJ2-5, reads GAGVSQSPRYKVTKRGQDVALRCDPISGHVSLYWYRQALGQGPEFLTYFNYEAQQDKSGLPNDRFSAERPEGSISTLTIQRTEQRDSAMYRCASSLVGRETQYFGPGTRLLVL.

The chain employs TRBV7-3 and TRBJ2-1; D is ambiguous. The ends were cut back, 7 bases at V and 2 bases at J, with 12 bases in the middle. The CDR3 covers 14 residues. Germline values: CDR1 SGHTA, CDR2 FQGTGA. CDR3 sequence (DNA): TGTGCCAGCAACGATGGGTCTCCCTACAATGAGCAGTTCTTC. It translates to CASNDGSPYNEQFF.

This clonotype was detected ten times or more. The chain joins TRBV24-1 to TRBJ1-5, with 9 nucleotides matching TRBD1. V trimming: 10 bases; J trimming: 3 bases; junction bases outside the gene matches: 6. CDR3 length equals 14 residues. Germline CDR1 reads KGHDR; CDR2 reads SFDVKD. CDR3 region: CATGQGNINQPQHF. CDR3 DNA sequence: TGTGCCACAGGACAGGGGAATATCAATCAGCCCCAGCATTTT.

The V and J genes are TRBV25-1 and TRBJ1-2, with unresolved D. The V gene lost 6 bases and the J gene lost 4 bases, with 15 bases spanning the gap. This CDR3 region has 14 residues. Germline V lookup: CDR1 MGHDK, CDR2 SYGVNS. CDR3 amino acids: CASSVAEALYGYTF. CDR3 nucleotides: TGTGCCAGCAGCGTAGCGGAGGCTCTCTATGGCTACACCTTC.

The rearrangement joins TRBV12-3 or TRBV12-4 to TRBJ2-2; unclear D gene. Trimming shortened V by 6 bases and J by 0 bases, and 2 bases separated the two germline ends. The CDR3 spans 12 residues. Written as DNA, the CDR3 is TGTGCCAGCAGACCGAACACCGGGGAGCTGTTTTTT. Encoded protein: CASRPNTGELFF.